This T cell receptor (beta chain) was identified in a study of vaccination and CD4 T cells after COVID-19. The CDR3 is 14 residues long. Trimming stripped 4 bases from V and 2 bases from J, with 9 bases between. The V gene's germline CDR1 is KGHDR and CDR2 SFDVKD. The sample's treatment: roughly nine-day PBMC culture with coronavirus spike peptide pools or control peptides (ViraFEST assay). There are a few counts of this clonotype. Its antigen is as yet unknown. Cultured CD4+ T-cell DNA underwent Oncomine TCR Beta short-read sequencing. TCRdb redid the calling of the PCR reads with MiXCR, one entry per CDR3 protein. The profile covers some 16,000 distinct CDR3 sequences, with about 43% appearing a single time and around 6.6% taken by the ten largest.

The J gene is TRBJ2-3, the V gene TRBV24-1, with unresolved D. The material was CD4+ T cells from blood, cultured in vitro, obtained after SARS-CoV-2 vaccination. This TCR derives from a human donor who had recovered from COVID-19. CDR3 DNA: TGTGCCACCAGTGAAGGGCCGTACACAGATACGCAGTATTTT. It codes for CATSEGPYTDTQYF.